Detailed here is one T cell receptor beta chain. Its antigen is as yet unknown. The data derive from a study of a mutant IDH1 vaccine in newly diagnosed glioma. Study as a whole: Patients' prior therapy spanned radiotherapy, temozolomide, or both; most underwent both.

This sample's time point: baseline, week 1 (first vaccination visit). Noted treatment: pre-vaccination baseline after standard-of-care therapy. TCRdb's copy holds only in-frame clones and misses some; the assay was immunoSEQ multiplex PCR. This sample yields more than 20,000 clones, of which just over 90% are seen a single time; more than 8.5% belongs to the top ten. Germline V gives CDR1 MNHNS, CDR2 SASEGT. V was cut by 6 bases and J by 4 bases, with 12 bases left in between. The CDR3 is made up of 13 amino acids. General observations from the study: Patients showed vaccine-induced immune responses at a rate of 80% to 95%.

J is TRBJ1-1 and V is TRBV6-1; D perhaps matches TRBD1 (5 bases). The source is a man between 25 and 39 years old with glioma. The material was PBMCs, obtained from a glioma patient treated with radiotherapy, temozolomide or both. The CDR3 is CASRQYGGTEAFF. The CDR3 DNA sequence: TGTGCCAGCAGACAGTACGGGGGCACTGAAGCTTTCTTT.